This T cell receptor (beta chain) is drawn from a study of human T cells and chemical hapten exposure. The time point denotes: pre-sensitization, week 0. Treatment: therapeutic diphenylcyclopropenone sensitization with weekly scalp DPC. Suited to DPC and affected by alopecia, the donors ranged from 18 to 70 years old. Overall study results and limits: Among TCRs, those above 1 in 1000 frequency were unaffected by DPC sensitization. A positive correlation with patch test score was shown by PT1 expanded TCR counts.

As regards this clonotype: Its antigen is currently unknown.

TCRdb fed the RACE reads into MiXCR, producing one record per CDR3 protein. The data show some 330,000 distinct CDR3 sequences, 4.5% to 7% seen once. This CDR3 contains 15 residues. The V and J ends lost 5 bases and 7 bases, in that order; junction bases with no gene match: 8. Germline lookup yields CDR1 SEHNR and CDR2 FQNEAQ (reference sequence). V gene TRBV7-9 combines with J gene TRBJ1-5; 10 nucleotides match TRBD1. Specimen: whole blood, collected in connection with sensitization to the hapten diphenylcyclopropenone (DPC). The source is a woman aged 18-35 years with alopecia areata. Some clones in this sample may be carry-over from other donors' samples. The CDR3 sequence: CASSLIGTGAQPQHF. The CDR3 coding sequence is TGTGCCAGCAGCCTCATTGGGACAGGGGCCCAGCCCCAGCATTTT.